A selection of T cell receptor beta chains follows, all from one sample in a study of T cell responses to AZD1222 COVID-19 vaccine. Produced via immunoSEQ multiplex PCR; TCRdb's table is partial and in-frame only. The table includes about 160,000 clones, around nine tenths detected once. The source was peripheral blood, collected on day 0 of AZD1222 vaccination. These receptors were taken from an adult in good health. CDR3s include the opening cysteine and the closing phenylalanine or tryptophan. D genes are given only for firm matches. Size tells how often a clone was seen (once, few, many) or the class of an expanded clone, and some rows leave it out.

clone size	J gene	D gene	V gene	CDR3 DNA	CDR3 protein
.	TRBJ1-5	.	TRBV4-2	TGTGCCAGCAGCCGGACAGTAGATAGCAATCAGCCCCAGCATTTT	CASSRTVDSNQPQHF
.	TRBJ1-2	TRBD1	TRBV2	TGTGCCAGCAGTGGCGGACAGGGCGACGGCTACACCTTC	CASSGGQGDGYTF
.	TRBJ1-4	.	TRBV6-5	TGTGCCAGCAGCCCCACCGGGTCAACTAATGAAAAACTGTTTTTT	CASSPTGSTNEKLFF
.	TRBJ2-1	TRBD1	TRBV7-2	TGTGCCAGCAGCGTACGGGGACAGGTGTCGAATGAGCAGTTCTTC	CASSVRGQVSNEQFF
.	TRBJ1-1	.	TRBV25-1	TGTGCCAGCAGTGATACTCAAGGGAAGACTGAAGCTTTCTTT	CASSDTQGKTEAFF
.	TRBJ1-1	.	TRBV6-2/TRBV6-3	TGTGCCAGCAGCCACCTGGTGAGGCTACAGAGGACTGAAGCTTTCTTT	CASSHLVRLQRTEAFF
.	TRBJ1-5	TRBD1	TRBV3-1/TRBV3-2	TGTGCCAGCAGCCAAAGGGACAGGGTCGGCCAGCCCCAGCATTTT	CASSQRDRVGQPQHF
.	TRBJ1-6	TRBD1	TRBV30	TGTGCCTGGAGTGACAGGGGTAATTCACCCCTCCACTTT	CAWSDRGNSPLHF
once	TRBJ1-1	.	TRBV5-1	TGCGCCAGCAGCTCCGGACAGACGAACACTGAAGCTTTCTTT	CASSSGQTNTEAFF
.	TRBJ2-1	.	TRBV7-9	TGTGCCAGCAGCCAGGTCTACAATGAGCAGTTCTTC	CASSQVYNEQFF
.	TRBJ1-5	.	TRBV25-1	TGTGCCAGCAGTGAGTGGGGCAATCAGCCCCAGCATTTT	CASSEWGNQPQHF
.	TRBJ2-2	.	TRBV30	TGTGCCTGGAGCCAACTAGAGGCCGGGGAGCTGTTTTTT	CAWSQLEAGELFF
.	TRBJ1-2	.	TRBV29-1	TGCAGCGTTGGTAGAAAAGAGGATGGCTACACCTTC	CSVGRKEDGYTF
.	TRBJ1-6	.	TRBV6-5	TGTGCCAGCAGTTACTCGGCCGGGGCGTTCAATTCACCCCTCCACTTT	CASSYSAGAFNSPLHF
.	TRBJ2-3	TRBD2	TRBV7-2	TGTGCCAGCAGCGACCTCCCATGGGAGGGGTGGACAGATACGCAGTATTTT	CASSDLPWEGWTDTQYF
.	TRBJ1-1	.	TRBV6-5	TGTGCCAGCAGGGAGGGTTACACTGAAGCTTTCTTT	CASREGYTEAFF
.	TRBJ2-7	.	TRBV29-1	TGCAGCGTTGAAGGAGAGCCTACCTACGAGCAGTACTTC	CSVEGEPTYEQYF
.	TRBJ2-7	.	TRBV29-1	TGCAGCGTTGAAGTAGGGGACGGTAGCTCCTACGAGCAGTACTTC	CSVEVGDGSSYEQYF
.	TRBJ2-7	.	TRBV6-5	TGTGCCAGCAAAGCGTCAGACTCCTACGAGCAGTACTTC	CASKASDSYEQYF
.	TRBJ2-1	TRBD1	TRBV6-2/TRBV6-3	TGTGCCAGCAGTTTCTGGGACAGGGGAGCCAATGAGCAGTTCTTC	CASSFWDRGANEQFF
.	TRBJ2-1	.	TRBV2	TGTGCCAGCAGTGTATCCGGGACACTAGGATACAATGAGCAGTTCTTC	CASSVSGTLGYNEQFF
few	TRBJ1-5	TRBD1	TRBV19	TGTGCCAGTACCGGACAGGGGGATAGTCAGCCCCAGCATTTT	CASTGQGDSQPQHF
few	TRBJ1-5	.	TRBV7-2	TGTGCCAGCAGCCGCAACGCTCCACCGAGCCAGCCCCAGCATTTT	CASSRNAPPSQPQHF
.	TRBJ2-5	TRBD2	TRBV9	TGTGCCAGCAGCGTAAGAGGGAGGGCCGAGGAGACCCAGTACTTC	CASSVRGRAEETQYF